This passage covers 22 T cell receptor beta chains from one sample sequenced in a study of T cell responses to AZD1222 COVID-19 vaccine. The method was immunoSEQ multiplex PCR; TCRdb's version includes in-frame clones alone and lacks a portion of them. The sample shows fewer than 110,000 clones, around 87% of them seen only once. The input for sequencing was peripheral blood, taken on day 0 of AZD1222 vaccination. The receptors come from an adult in good health.

The chain carries TRBV11-1 and TRBJ1-1; the D is unclear. Germline CDR1 SGHAT, CDR2 FQDESV (reference sequence). V was shortened by 5 bases and J by 5 bases, with 9 bases between the two germline ends. The CDR3 is 12 amino acids. CDR3 sequence reads: CASSPTGTEAFF. DNA of the CDR3: TGTGCCAGCAGCCCAACGGGGACTGAAGCTTTCTTT.

V is TRBV15 and J is TRBJ2-1; the D is unclear. The V gene's germline CDR1 is LNHNV and CDR2 YYDKDF (reference sequence). This CDR3 spans 16 amino acids. Trimming stripped 0 bases from V and 4 bases from J, with 13 bases between. This CDR3 reads CATSRDLNGYYNEQFF. DNA of the CDR3: TGTGCCACCAGCAGAGATCTTAACGGGTATTACAATGAGCAGTTCTTC. Variable domain in full (rest from reference TRBV15 and TRBJ2-1): DAMVIQNPRYQVTQFGKPVTLSCSQTLNHNVMYWYQQKSSQAPKLLFHYYDKDFNNEADTPDNFQSRRPNTSFCFLDIRSPGLGDTAMYLCATSRDLNGYYNEQFFGPGTRLTVL.

The genes are TRBV29-1 and TRBJ2-7; 7 nucleotides match TRBD2. V gave up 4 bases and J gave up 7 bases; unmatched junction bases: 13. Germline CDR1 reads SQVTM; CDR2 reads ANQGSEA. This CDR3 comprises 14 residues. CDR3 amino acids: CSVGVAGADWEQYF. The CDR3 DNA reads TGCAGCGTTGGTGTTGCGGGAGCGGATTGGGAGCAGTACTTC.

This clone was picked up one time. The genes are TRBV7-2 and TRBJ2-3; D is tentatively TRBD1 or TRBD2 (5 bases each). V lost 5 bases and J 2 bases, leaving 17 bases between the germline ends. The CDR3 is made up of 16 amino acids. Germline-derived CDR1 and CDR2 are SGHTA and FQGNSA. CDR3 loop: CASSTLGRATTDTQYF. The CDR3 coding sequence is TGTGCCAGCAGCACCCTGGGACGGGCGACCACAGATACGCAGTATTTT.

This clone was counted only a few times. The rearrangement uses TRBV27 and TRBJ1-2; the match to TRBD1 covers 9 bases. The CDR3 sequence is 14 residues long. The trim removed 1 base at V and 8 bases at J, leaving 5 bases unmatched. Germline V gene sequence: CDR1 MNHEY, CDR2 SMNVEV (reference sequence). The CDR3 loop is CASSLLGQGIGYTF. The DNA for the CDR3 is TGTGCCAGCAGTTTATTGGGACAGGGTATAGGCTACACCTTC.

This clone was seen repeatedly, ten times or more. The chain carries TRBV13 and TRBJ2-3; 8 positions agree with TRBD2. This CDR3 comprises 16 residues. Germline CDR1 PRHDT, CDR2 FYEKMQ (reference sequence). The junction had 4 bases not matched to a gene; V was cut back by 2 bases and J by 0 bases. The DNA for the CDR3 is TGTGCCAGCAGCTTACTAGCGGGCACTAGCACAGATACGCAGTATTTT. Amino acid sequence: CASSLLAGTSTDTQYF.

The chain has TRBV5-4 and TRBJ2-7, with a weak D call TRBD1 (5 bases). Germline CDR1 and CDR2: SGHNT and YYREEE (reference sequence). CDR3 size: 12 residues. V was trimmed by 1 base and J by 3 bases, leaving 5 bases between them. The CDR3 nucleotides read TGTGCCAGCAGCTTGAGGGGCTACGAGCAGTACTTC. Protein: CASSLRGYEQYF. Combining the CDR3 with reference TRBV5-4 and TRBJ2-7 gives the whole variable domain ETGVTQSPTHLIKTRGQQVTLRCSSQSGHNTVSWYQQALGQGPQFIFQYYREEENGRGNFPPRFSGLQFPNYSSELNVNALELDDSALYLCASSLRGYEQYFGPGTRLTVT.

This clone was recorded once. The chain is built from TRBV7-9 and TRBJ1-6, with a weak D call TRBD1 (5 bases). The germline CDR1 and CDR2 sequences are SEHNR and FQNEAQ (reference sequence). Trimming cost V 1 base and J 6 bases, with 16 bases left between them. The CDR3 length is 17 residues. CDR3 residues: CASSLVGRRGLNSPLHF. The CDR3, as DNA: TGTGCCAGCAGCTTAGTTGGTCGAAGGGGACTTAATTCACCCCTCCACTTT.

The chain is built from TRBV6-2 or TRBV6-3 and TRBJ2-1; D is uncertain. The germline V gene has CDR1 MNHEY and CDR2 SVGEGT. This CDR3 has 14 residues. The ends were cut back, 0 bases at V and 5 bases at J, with 8 bases in the middle. Written as DNA, the CDR3 is TGTGCCAGCAGTTACTCGAAGGTCAACAATGAGCAGTTCTTC. Its protein is CASSYSKVNNEQFF.

The chain recombines TRBV12-3 or TRBV12-4 with TRBJ2-7; tentatively, D is TRBD1 or TRBD2 (5 bases each). The CDR3 length is 13 residues. The V gene lost 5 bases and the J gene lost 0 bases, with 8 bases spanning the gap. CDR3 sequence (DNA): TGTGCCAGCAGTCGGGACGGCTCCTACGAGCAGTACTTC. Its translation is CASSRDGSYEQYF.

This clone was recorded a few times. The genes are TRBV30 and TRBJ1-1; the D gene is possibly TRBD1 (5 bases). Germline assignment: CDR1 GTSNPN and CDR2 SVGIG (reference sequence). CDR3 length equals 14 residues. V was clipped by 0 bases and J by 4 bases, with 12 bases between them. CDR3: CAWSVGREGTEAFF. In DNA, the CDR3 is TGTGCCTGGAGTGTAGGCAGGGAGGGCACTGAAGCTTTCTTT.

The CDR3 DNA reads as TGTGCCTGGAGTTCAGGGGGGATGAGCTCCTATGGCTACACCTTC. It translates to CAWSSGGMSSYGYTF. The chain couples TRBV30 to TRBJ1-2, with 7 bases aligning to TRBD1. Germline V CDR1 and CDR2: GTSNPN, SVGIG (reference sequence). The CDR3 has 15 amino acids. V lost 2 bases to trimming and J lost 4 bases; unmatched junction nucleotides: 10.

V and J are TRBV6-2 or TRBV6-3 and TRBJ1-2; unclear D gene. Germline values: CDR1 MNHEY, CDR2 SVGEGT. Trimming removed 4 bases at V and 4 bases at J, with 13 bases between. This CDR3 is built from 14 residues. CDR3 in amino acids: CASSWQIGGYGYTF. CDR3 coding DNA: TGTGCCAGCAGTTGGCAGATTGGTGGCTATGGCTACACCTTC.

The chain joins TRBV7-9 to TRBJ1-2, with D possibly being TRBD1 (5 bases). This CDR3 contains 15 residues. Germline V lookup: CDR1 SEHNR, CDR2 FQNEAQ (reference sequence). Trimming left V 4 bases short and J 1 base short, with 13 bases between. The CDR3 protein is CASSSAGINNYGYTF. CDR3 sequence (DNA): TGTGCCAGCAGCTCTGCAGGGATTAATAACTATGGCTACACCTTC.

This sequence joins TRBV7-7 and TRBJ2-1; possibly TRBD2 for D (5 bases). Germline V gene lookup returns CDR1 SSHAT and CDR2 FNYEAQ (reference sequence). Trimming pared 5 bases from V and 6 bases from J, leaving 11 bases between. CDR3 length: 13 residues. CDR3 DNA: TGTGCCAGCAGCGTGAGTCGGGGCAATGAGCAGTTCTTC. Amino acids: CASSVSRGNEQFF.

The chain carries TRBV20-1 and TRBJ1-4; no clear D gene. CDR3 size: 15 residues. V lost 3 bases to trimming and J lost 4 bases, with 15 bases between them. The germline gives CDR1 DFQATT, CDR2 SNEGSKA (reference sequence). CDR3 sequence (DNA): TGCAGTGCTAGTGACCGGAGGGTCCTTAATGAAAAACTGTTTTTT. It codes for CSASDRRVLNEKLFF.

The rearrangement joins TRBV24-1 to TRBJ2-3, with D perhaps being TRBD1 or TRBD2 (6 bases each). Trimming took 0 bases from V and 4 from J, leaving 13 bases between them. The CDR3 length is 16 residues. CDR1 is KGHDR, CDR2 SFDVKD, per germline. CDR3 DNA: TGTGCCACCAGTGATTTGAGGGGGACTGGGTCAGATACGCAGTATTTT. Translated: CATSDLRGTGSDTQYF.

V is TRBV5-1 and J is TRBJ1-4; maybe TRBD1 (6 bases). The CDR3 covers 17 residues. The V gene lost 1 base and the J gene lost 0 bases, with 13 bases spanning the gap. CDR1 SGHRS and CDR2 YFSETQ come from the germline V gene. The CDR3 here is CASSLRGTAATNEKLFF. CDR3 bases: TGCGCCAGCAGCTTGAGGGGGACGGCAGCAACTAATGAAAAACTGTTTTTT.

The chain recombines TRBV2 with TRBJ1-1; 7 bases agree with TRBD1. The CDR3 is made up of 16 amino acids. V was pared by 8 bases and J by 1 base, with 13 bases of the junction left unmatched. Germline loops: CDR1 SNHLY, CDR2 FYNNEI. This chain's CDR3 is CASVGGDSYQNTEAFF. CDR3 nucleotides: TGTGCCAGCGTGGGGGGGGACAGCTACCAGAACACTGAAGCTTTCTTT.

The J gene is TRBJ2-1, the V gene TRBV6-5; 9 bases map to TRBD2. The CDR3 has 15 amino acids. CDR1 is MNHEY and CDR2 is SVGAGI in the germline V gene. V trimming: 6 bases; J trimming: 5 bases; junction bases outside the gene matches: 8. CDR3 amino acids: CASSQGLAGNNEQFF. The CDR3 DNA reads as TGTGCCAGCAGCCAGGGCCTAGCGGGAAACAATGAGCAGTTCTTC.

The chain uses TRBV6-1 and TRBJ2-7; D is unresolved. The V gene lost 1 base and the J gene lost 2 bases, with 15 bases spanning the gap. The CDR3 is 16 amino acids. Germline loops: CDR1 MNHNS, CDR2 SASEGT. The CDR3 nucleotides are TGTGCCAGCAGTGAAGATCTCGATTGGGAAGCCTACGAGCAGTACTTC. Translating it yields CASSEDLDWEAYEQYF.

This chain links TRBV6-4 with TRBJ2-1; the match to TRBD2 covers 9 bases. The CDR3 loop spans 15 amino acids. Germline CDR1 reads MRHNA; CDR2 reads SNTAGT. V gave up 3 bases and J gave up 8 bases; unmatched junction bases: 8. The CDR3 bases are TGTGCCAGCAGTGAGAATGCGGGGGGGCAGGATGAGCAGTTCTTC. Residues: CASSENAGGQDEQFF.